The subject of this entry is one T cell receptor beta chain. The target antigen is unknown. Profiled with immunoSEQ multiplex PCR; TCRdb holds only in-frame clones, not every one. The sample lists some 2,000,000 clones; roughly 94% were seen once. The germline gives CDR1 SGHTA, CDR2 FQGNSA. This CDR3 region has 16 residues. V shed 0 bases and J shed 0 bases, with 10 bases lying between them. This specimen belongs to a study of shared clonotypes between healthy human individuals. Overall study context: Three CD4 naive, three CD4 memory, two CD8 naive and one CD8 memory plate were used per donor. Findings and caveats of the study: Sorted-subset sequencing, rarefaction showed, was incomplete despite large depth. For naive CD4 cells, 4.5% to 6.5% of clonotypes were shared across a handful of donors.

The chain uses TRBV7-2 and TRBJ2-3, with D maybe TRBD1 (5 bases). This TCR was recovered from a man aged 18 to 30 in good health. The sample was naive CD4+ T cells sorted from blood. As to subset: CD45RA+ positively selected. The CDR3 region has the DNA TGTGCCAGCAGCTTAGCTGGGGCCTCTAGCACAGATACGCAGTATTTT. Protein product: CASSLAGASSTDTQYF.